One sample yielded the 11 T cell receptor beta chains listed below, sequenced in a study of early T cells in non-severe SARS-CoV-2 infection. TCRdb itself ran the 5' RACE reads through MiXCR, one entry per CDR3 protein. The repertoire holds about 69,000 distinct CDR3 sequences, with 4.6% as singletons. This specimen was whole blood, taken at baseline. These TCRs come from an adult who was a healthcare worker with PCR-confirmed SARS-CoV-2 infection or an uninfected control (not recorded which). The donor label of this sample is uncertain.

This clonotype occurred a few times. This sequence joins TRBV11-2 and TRBJ1-2; D ambiguous. Germline V gives CDR1 SGHAT, CDR2 FQNNGV. The V gene lost 5 bases and the J gene lost 7 bases, with 14 bases spanning the gap. There are 13 residues in the CDR3. CDR3 bases: TGTGCCAGCAGCCCATCGGCGGGGATTGGCTACACCTTC. Protein sequence: CASSPSAGIGYTF. The entire variable domain, with the rest obtained from reference TRBV11-2 and TRBJ1-2, is as follows: EAGVAQSPRYKIIEKRQSVAFWCNPISGHATLYWYQQILGQGPKLLIQFQNNGVVDDSQLPKDRFSAERLKGVDSTLKIQPAKLEDSAVYLCASSPSAGIGYTFGSGTRLTVV.

This clonotype was detected many times. J is TRBJ2-3 and V is TRBV6-5, with D unresolved. V was clipped by 0 bases and J by 4 bases, with 17 bases between them. The CDR3 has 17 residues. Germline lookup yields CDR1 MNHEY and CDR2 SVGAGI. CDR3 DNA sequence: TGTGCCAGCAGTTACTCGTCTTCTGCGGTCATCCCAGATACGCAGTATTTT. Translating it yields CASSYSSSAVIPDTQYF.

The table lists this clonotype with a few counts. V is TRBV27 and J is TRBJ2-2; 11 nucleotides align to TRBD1. The CDR3 runs 16 residues. Germline V gives CDR1 MNHEY, CDR2 SMNVEV (reference sequence). With V trimmed by 3 bases and J by 3 bases, 3 bases remained unmatched. In nucleotides, the CDR3 is TGTGCCAGCAGTTTTGGGGGACAGGGGGACACCGGGGAGCTGTTTTTT. Its protein product is CASSFGGQGDTGELFF.

This clonotype was picked up many times. The chain joins TRBV20-1 to TRBJ1-1; maybe TRBD1 (5 bases). Germline V gene lookup returns CDR1 DFQATT and CDR2 SNEGSKA (reference sequence). The CDR3 contains 14 residues. Deletions cut 3 bases from V and 5 bases from J, with 16 bases between. The DNA of the CDR3 is TGCAGTGCTAGGCTAACGGGGGGTCGTACTGAAGCTTTCTTT. Its translation is CSARLTGGRTEAFF.

The J gene is TRBJ1-2, the V gene TRBV29-1; a possible D gene is TRBD1 (5 bases). Germline values: CDR1 SQVTM, CDR2 ANQGSEA. CDR3 length equals 14 residues. With 4 bases removed from V and 8 bases from J, the gap between germline ends came to 20 bases. CDR3 sequence: CSVGGTVVGGGYTF. The CDR3 nucleotides read TGCAGCGTTGGGGGGACCGTGGTGGGAGGAGGCTACACCTTC.

This clonotype appeared many times. V is TRBV7-6 and J is TRBJ2-7; a weak D match, TRBD2 (5 bases). This CDR3 contains 14 residues. Trimming cost V 8 bases and J 7 bases, with 21 bases left between them. The V gene's germline CDR1 is SGHVS and CDR2 FNYEAQ. In nucleotides, the CDR3 is TGTGCCAGCTGCCCGGGAACCCAGTTTCGTGAGCAGTACTTC. It yields the protein CASCPGTQFREQYF. The complete variable domain, with remaining parts taken from reference TRBV7-6 and TRBJ2-7, reads GAGVSQSPRYKVTKRGQDVALRCDPISGHVSLYWYRQALGQGPEFLTYFNYEAQQDKSGLPNDRFSAERPEGSISTLTIQRTEQRDSAMYRCASCPGTQFREQYFGPGTRLTVT.

A few counts support this clonotype. The chain joins TRBV27 to TRBJ2-1, with D tentatively TRBD2 (7 bases). V was pared by 7 bases and J by 7 bases, with 17 bases between. The CDR3 extends over 14 amino acids. Germline CDR1 is MNHEY and CDR2 is SMNVEV (reference sequence). In DNA, the CDR3 is TGTGCCAGCACCTGGGGGGGCGCTTATAATGAGCAGTTCTTC. This codes for CASTWGGAYNEQFF.

This clonotype was picked up many times. DNA of the CDR3: TGCGCCAGCAGCCTTAGCCGGGACAGGGTATCGAATGAGCAGTTCTTC. It is translated as CASSLSRDRVSNEQFF. The rearrangement uses TRBV23-1 and TRBJ2-1; 9 bases are shared with TRBD1. TRBV23-1 counts as an open reading frame of uncertain function. V lost 6 bases to trimming and J lost 7 bases; unmatched junction nucleotides: 13. This CDR3 has 16 residues.

The chain combines TRBV5-1 with TRBJ1-6, with D uncertain. Germline CDR1 reads SGHRS; CDR2 reads YFSETQ. CDR3 length equals 16 residues. Trimming took off 1 base at V and 0 bases at J, with 8 bases between the two ends. The CDR3 sequence: CASSLTASSYNSPLHF. DNA of the CDR3: TGCGCCAGCAGCTTGACAGCGAGCTCCTATAATTCACCCCTCCACTTT.

This clonotype has more than one count but fewer than ten. The chain uses TRBV5-4 and TRBJ1-2; D remains ambiguous. Germline V lookup: CDR1 SGHNT, CDR2 YYREEE (reference sequence). The V end lost 3 bases, the J end lost 0 bases, and 9 bases lay between the germline ends. The CDR3 contains 14 residues. The CDR3, as DNA: TGTGCCAGCAGCTCCGAAAATGCTAACTATGGCTACACCTTC. Protein: CASSSENANYGYTF.

In this sample, this clonotype turned up a few times. J is TRBJ1-4 and V is TRBV2, with a possible D match to TRBD1 (5 bases). Per germline, CDR1 SNHLY and CDR2 FYNNEI. V lost 5 bases to trimming and J lost 2 bases, with 15 bases between them. The CDR3 extends over 16 amino acids. CDR3 in amino acids: CASSPTQGTTNEKLFF. As DNA, the CDR3 is TGTGCCAGCAGTCCCACCCAGGGTACGACTAATGAAAAACTGTTTTTT. The variable domain in full, completed from reference TRBV2 and TRBJ1-4, reads EPEVTQTPSHQVTQMGQEVILRCVPISNHLYFYWYRQILGQKVEFLVSFYNNEISEKSEIFDDQFSVERPDGSNFTLKIRSTKLEDSAMYFCASSPTQGTTNEKLFFGSGTQLSVL.